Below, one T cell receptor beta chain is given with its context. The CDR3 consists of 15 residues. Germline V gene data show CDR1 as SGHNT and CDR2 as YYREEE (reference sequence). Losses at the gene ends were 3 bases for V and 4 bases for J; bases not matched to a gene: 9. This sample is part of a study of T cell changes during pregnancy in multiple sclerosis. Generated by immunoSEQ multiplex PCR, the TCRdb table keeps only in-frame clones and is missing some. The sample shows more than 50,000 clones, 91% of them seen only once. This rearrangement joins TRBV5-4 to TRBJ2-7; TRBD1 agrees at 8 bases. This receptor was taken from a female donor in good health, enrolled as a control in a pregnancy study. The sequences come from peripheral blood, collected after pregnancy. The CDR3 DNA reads TGTGCCAGCAGCTGGACAGGGAGCTATCAATACGAGCAGTACTTC. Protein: CASSWTGSYQYEQYF.